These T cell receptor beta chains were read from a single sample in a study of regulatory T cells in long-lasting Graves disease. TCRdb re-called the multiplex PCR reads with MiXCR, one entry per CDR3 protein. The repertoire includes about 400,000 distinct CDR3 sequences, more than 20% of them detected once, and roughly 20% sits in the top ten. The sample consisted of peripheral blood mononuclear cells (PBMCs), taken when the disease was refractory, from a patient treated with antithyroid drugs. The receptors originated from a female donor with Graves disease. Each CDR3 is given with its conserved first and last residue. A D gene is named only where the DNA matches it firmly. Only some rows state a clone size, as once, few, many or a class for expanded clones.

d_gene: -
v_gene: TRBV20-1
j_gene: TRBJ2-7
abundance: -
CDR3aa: CSAREGAGWGEQYF
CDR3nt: TGCAGTGCTAGAGAAGGGGCGGGGTGGGGCGAGCAGTACTTC

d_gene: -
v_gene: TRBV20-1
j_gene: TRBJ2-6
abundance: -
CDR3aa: CSARGLGTGANVLTF
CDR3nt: TGCAGTGCTAGAGGTCTCGGAACTGGGGCCAACGTCCTGACTTTC

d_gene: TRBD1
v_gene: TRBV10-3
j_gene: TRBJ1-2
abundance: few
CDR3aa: CAIKVTGEGYTF
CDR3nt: TGTGCCATCAAAGTCACAGGGGAGGGCTACACCTTC

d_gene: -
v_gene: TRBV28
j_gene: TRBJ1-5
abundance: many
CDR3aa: CASSLFGGSNQPQHF
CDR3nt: TGTGCCAGCAGTTTGTTCGGCGGAAGCAATCAGCCCCAGCATTTT

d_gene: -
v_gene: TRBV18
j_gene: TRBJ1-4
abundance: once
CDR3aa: CASSLGVTDDEKLFF
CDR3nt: TGTGCCAGCTCACTGGGAGTGACAGACGACGAAAAACTGTTTTTT

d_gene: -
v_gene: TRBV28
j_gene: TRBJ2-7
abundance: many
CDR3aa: CASSPDTYEQYF
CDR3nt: TGTGCCAGCAGTCCTGACACTTACGAGCAGTACTTC

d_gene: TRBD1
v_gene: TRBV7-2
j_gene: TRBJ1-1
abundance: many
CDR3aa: CASSSQSPGTGFGTEAFF
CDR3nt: TGTGCCAGCAGCTCCCAATCACCGGGGACAGGGTTTGGGACTGAAGCTTTCTTT

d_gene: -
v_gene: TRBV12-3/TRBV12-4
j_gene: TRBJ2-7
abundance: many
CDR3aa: CASRRAESSYEQYF
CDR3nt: TGTGCCAGCCGCAGGGCGGAGTCCTCCTACGAGCAGTACTTC

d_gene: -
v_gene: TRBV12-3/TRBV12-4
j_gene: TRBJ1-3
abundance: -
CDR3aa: CASSLGRGRISGNTIYF
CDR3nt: TGTGCCAGCAGCTTGGGGAGGGGCCGTATCTCTGGAAACACCATATATTTT

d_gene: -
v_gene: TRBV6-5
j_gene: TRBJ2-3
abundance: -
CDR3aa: CASSYSASSTDTQYF
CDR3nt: TGTGCCAGCAGTTACTCGGCTAGCAGCACAGATACGCAGTATTTT

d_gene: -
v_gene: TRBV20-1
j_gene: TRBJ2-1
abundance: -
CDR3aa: CSATETGINEQFF
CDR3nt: TGCAGTGCAACAGAAACAGGTATAAATGAGCAGTTCTTC

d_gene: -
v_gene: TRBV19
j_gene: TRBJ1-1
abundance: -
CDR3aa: CASKIRDTYPNTEAFF
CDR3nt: TGTGCCAGTAAAATTCGGGACACCTACCCGAACACTGAAGCTTTCTTT

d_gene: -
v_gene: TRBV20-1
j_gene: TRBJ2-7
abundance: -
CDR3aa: CSARGTYGINEQYF
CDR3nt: TGCAGTGCTAGGGGGACATACGGGATTAACGAGCAGTACTTC

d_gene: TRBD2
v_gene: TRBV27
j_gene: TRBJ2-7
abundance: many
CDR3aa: CASSPYPLAGGPKGDYEQYF
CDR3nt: TGTGCCAGCAGTCCATACCCCCTAGCGGGAGGGCCTAAGGGAGACTACGAGCAGTACTTC

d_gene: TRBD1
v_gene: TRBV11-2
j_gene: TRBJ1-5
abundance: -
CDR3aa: CASSWEGARGLNQPQHF
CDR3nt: TGTGCCAGCAGCTGGGAGGGGGCGAGGGGGTTGAATCAGCCCCAGCATTTT

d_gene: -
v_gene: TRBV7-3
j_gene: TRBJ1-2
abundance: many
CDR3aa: CASSSGEGYGYTF
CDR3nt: TGTGCCAGCAGTTCGGGGGAGGGCTATGGCTACACCTTC

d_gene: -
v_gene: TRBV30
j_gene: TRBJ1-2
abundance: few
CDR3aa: CAWRADSVGYGYTF
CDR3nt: TGTGCCTGGAGGGCGGACAGCGTGGGCTATGGCTACACCTTC

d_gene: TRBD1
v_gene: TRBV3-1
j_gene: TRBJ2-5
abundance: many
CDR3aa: CASSPGTGIHRTQYF
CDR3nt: TGTGCCAGCAGCCCGGGGACAGGGATTCATAGGACCCAGTACTTC

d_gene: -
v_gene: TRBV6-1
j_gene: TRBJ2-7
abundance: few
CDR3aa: CASSRGTLTGSPYEQYF
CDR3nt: TGTGCCAGCAGCCGGGGCACCTTAACAGGGTCCCCCTACGAGCAGTACTTC

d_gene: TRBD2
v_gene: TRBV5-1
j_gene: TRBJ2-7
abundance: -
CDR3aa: CASSLMGLRQSSYEQYF
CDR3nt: TGCGCCAGCAGCTTAATGGGACTAAGACAGTCCTCCTACGAGCAGTACTTC

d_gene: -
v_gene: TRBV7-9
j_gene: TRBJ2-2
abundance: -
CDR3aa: CASSLSGAGTNTGELFF
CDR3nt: TGTGCCAGCAGCTTATCTGGGGCGGGCACGAACACCGGGGAGCTGTTTTTT

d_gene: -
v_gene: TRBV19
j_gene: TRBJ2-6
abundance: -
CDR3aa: CASSIEQGLSSGANVLTF
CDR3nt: TGTGCCAGTAGTATCGAGCAGGGCCTCTCCTCTGGGGCCAACGTCCTGACTTTT

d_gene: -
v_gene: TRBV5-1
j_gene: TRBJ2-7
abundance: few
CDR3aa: CASSSDGGGSYEQYF
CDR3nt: TGCGCCAGCAGTTCGGACGGAGGGGGCTCCTACGAGCAGTACTTC

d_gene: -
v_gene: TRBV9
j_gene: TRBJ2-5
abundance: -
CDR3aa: CASGGGASETQYF
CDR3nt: TGTGCCAGCGGGGGGGGGGCATCAGAGACCCAGTACTTC

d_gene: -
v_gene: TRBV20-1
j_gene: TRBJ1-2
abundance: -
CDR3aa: CSVLEELLNYGYTF
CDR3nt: TGCAGTGTCCTTGAAGAGCTTCTTAACTATGGCTACACCTTC

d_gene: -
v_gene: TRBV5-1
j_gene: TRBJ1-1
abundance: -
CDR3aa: CASSQDTGKAFF
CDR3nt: TGCGCCAGCAGCCAGGACACGGGGAAAGCTTTCTTT

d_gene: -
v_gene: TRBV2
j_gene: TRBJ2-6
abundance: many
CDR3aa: CASSRQNSGANVLTF
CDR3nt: TGTGCCAGCTCCCGACAAAACTCTGGGGCCAACGTCCTGACTTTC

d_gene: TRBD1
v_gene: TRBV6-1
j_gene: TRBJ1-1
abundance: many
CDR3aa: CASRRGPGTEAFF
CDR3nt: TGTGCCAGCAGAAGGGGGCCGGGCACTGAAGCTTTCTTT

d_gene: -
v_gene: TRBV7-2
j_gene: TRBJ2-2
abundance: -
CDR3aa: CASSPQAVVTGELFF
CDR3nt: TGTGCCAGCAGCCCTCAGGCGGTCGTTACCGGGGAGCTGTTTTTT

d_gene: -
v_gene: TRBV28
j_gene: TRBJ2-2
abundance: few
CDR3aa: CASSLHWRENTGELFF
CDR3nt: TGTGCCAGCAGTTTACACTGGCGGGAAAACACCGGGGAGCTGTTTTTT

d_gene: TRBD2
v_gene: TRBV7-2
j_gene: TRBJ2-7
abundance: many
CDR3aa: CASSYTTSGRTSPYEQYF
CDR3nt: TGTGCCAGCAGCTATACTACTAGCGGGAGAACATCCCCCTACGAGCAGTACTTC

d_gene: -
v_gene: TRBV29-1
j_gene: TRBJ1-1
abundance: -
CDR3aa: CSVSPGSDSPKGEAFF
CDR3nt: TGCAGCGTTTCACCGGGATCTGACAGCCCCAAGGGCGAAGCTTTCTTT

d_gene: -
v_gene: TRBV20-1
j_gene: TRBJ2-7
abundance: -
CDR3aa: CSASTGIMELREQYF
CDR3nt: TGCAGTGCTAGTACCGGGATCATGGAGCTACGTGAGCAGTACTTC

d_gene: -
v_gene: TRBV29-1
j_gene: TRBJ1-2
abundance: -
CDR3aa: CSVEGPESSGYTF
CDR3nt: TGCAGCGTTGAAGGGCCCGAATCGAGTGGCTACACCTTC

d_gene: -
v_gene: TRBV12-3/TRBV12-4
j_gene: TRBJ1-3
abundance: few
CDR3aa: CASGRQPSSGNTIYF
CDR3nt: TGTGCCAGCGGTAGACAGCCAAGCTCTGGAAACACCATATATTTT

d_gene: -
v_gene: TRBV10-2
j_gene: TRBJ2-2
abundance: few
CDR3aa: CASSGQAGGELFF
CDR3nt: TGCGCCAGCAGTGGACAGGCGGGCGGGGAGCTGTTTTTT

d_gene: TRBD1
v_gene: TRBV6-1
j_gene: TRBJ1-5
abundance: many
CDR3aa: CASRQLGQVSLTQHF
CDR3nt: TGTGCCAGCAGACAACTCGGACAGGTTTCGTTGACCCAGCATTTT

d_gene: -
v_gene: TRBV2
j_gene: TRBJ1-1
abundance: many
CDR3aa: CASRTTWDETEAFF
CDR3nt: TGTGCCAGCAGGACGACCTGGGATGAGACTGAAGCTTTCTTT

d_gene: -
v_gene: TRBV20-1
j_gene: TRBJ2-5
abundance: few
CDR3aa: CSADNPVAGPGTQYF
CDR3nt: TGCAGTGCTGACAACCCCGTCGCCGGGCCCGGGACCCAGTACTTC

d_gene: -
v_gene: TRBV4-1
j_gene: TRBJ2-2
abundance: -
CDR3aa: CASSQTRGELFF
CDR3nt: TGCGCCAGCAGCCAAACTAGGGGGGAGCTGTTTTTT

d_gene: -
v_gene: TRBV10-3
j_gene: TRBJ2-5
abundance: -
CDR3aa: CAVSPGVQETQYF
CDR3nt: TGTGCCGTCAGCCCAGGGGTCCAAGAGACCCAGTACTTC

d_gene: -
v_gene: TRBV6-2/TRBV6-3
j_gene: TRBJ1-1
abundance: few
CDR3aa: CASSYRRGIVNTEAFF
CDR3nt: TGTGCCAGCAGTTACAGGCGTGGCATAGTCAACACTGAAGCTTTCTTT